A single sample gave rise to the 14 T cell receptor beta chains below, sequenced in a study of metastatic and nonmetastatic thyroid tumors. TCRdb re-clonotyped the PCR reads via MiXCR. The table includes 15,000 to 20,000 clones, around 30% detected once. Patients underwent thyroid surgery, and none had received any treatment before it. Material for sequencing was tumor tissue. These receptors came from a female donor with papillary thyroid cancer or a benign thyroid nodule (not recorded which). Some clones in this sample may be carry-over from other donors' samples.

In its sample, this clone was seen many times. The chain uses TRBV7-9 and TRBJ2-3; TRBD1 matches 9 bases. Looked up from germline, CDR1 is SEHNR and CDR2 is FQNEAQ (reference sequence). The V and J ends lost 4 bases and 4 bases, in that order; junction bases with no gene match: 6. This CDR3 has 15 residues. The CDR3 loop reads CASSSGQGFADTQYF. The CDR3 DNA reads as TGTGCCAGCAGCTCCGGACAGGGGTTTGCAGATACGCAGTATTTT.

The sample holds many counts of this clone. The chain recombines TRBV2 with TRBJ1-1; 10 nucleotides match TRBD1. The CDR3 has 13 amino acids. Germline V lookup: CDR1 SNHLY, CDR2 FYNNEI. Germline trimming cut 10 bases from V and 0 bases from J; bases unmatched to any gene: 2. The CDR3 DNA sequence: TGTGCCACGGGACAGGGGATGAACACTGAAGCTTTCTTT. Translating it yields CATGQGMNTEAFF.

This chain joins TRBV5-1 and TRBJ2-3, with TRBD2 matching 7 bases. V dropped 6 bases and J dropped 3; count of bases not matched to a gene: 7. This CDR3 region has 14 residues. Germline V CDR1 and CDR2: SGHRS, YFSETQ. CDR3 sequence: CASTATSTTDTQYF. The CDR3 DNA reads TGCGCCAGCACCGCGACTAGCACTACAGATACGCAGTATTTT.

This clone is judged medium-sized (0.01 to 0.1%). This chain links TRBV2 with TRBJ2-2; D not certain. This CDR3 is 12 amino acids long. Germline CDR1 is SNHLY and CDR2 is FYNNEI. V was pared by 4 bases and J by 6 bases, with 6 bases between. CDR3 protein: CASSGSAGELFF. DNA of the CDR3: TGTGCCAGCAGTGGATCGGCCGGGGAGCTGTTTTTT.

This clone occurred a few times. This may be a read error, as it is one base from a much larger clone. The chain carries TRBV19 and TRBJ1-4; D uncertain. This CDR3 is built from 15 residues. Germline V gene sequence: CDR1 LNHDA, CDR2 SQIVND (reference sequence). Trimming took off 6 bases at V and 0 bases at J, with 11 bases between the two ends. This CDR3 reads CASRARESTNEKLFF. The DNA for the CDR3 is TGTGCCAGTAGGGCCCGAGAGTCAACTAATGAAAAACTGTTTTTT.

This clone was detected only once. This sequence may be a read error, since a much larger clone differs from it by one base. Other nucleotide sequences from this sample produce the same CDR3. CDR3 in DNA: TGTGCCAGCAGCGTGAGCGGTATCTCCTACAATGAGCAGTTCTTC. Encoded protein: CASSVSGISYNEQFF. The rearrangement joins TRBV9 to TRBJ2-1; D is possibly TRBD2 (5 bases). The CDR3 spans 15 residues. V lost 2 bases, J lost 0 bases, and 9 bases lay in between. The V gene's germline CDR1 is SGDLS and CDR2 YYNGEE.

This clone was seen repeatedly, ten times or more. A much larger clonotype is one base distant, so this may be a read error. This rearrangement joins TRBV3-1 to TRBJ1-5; a weak D match, TRBD1 (5 bases). This CDR3 is built from 13 residues. Germline V gene sequence: CDR1 LGHDT, CDR2 YNNKEL (reference sequence). The CDR3 sequence is CASRPGGNRPQHF. CDR3 sequence (DNA): TGTGCCAGCAGGCCGGGGGGGAATCGGCCCCAGCATTTT.

This rearrangement joins TRBV7-1 to TRBJ2-3; TRBD2 matches at 12 bases. TRBV7-1 falls under the ORF class, with uncertain function. Losses at the gene ends were 5 bases for V and 0 bases for J; bases not matched to a gene: 15. The CDR3 runs 20 residues. CDR3 DNA: TGTGCCAGCAGCGACGCGGGGGCCTGGACTAGCGGGACTAGCACAGATACGCAGTATTTT. Translating it yields CASSDAGAWTSGTSTDTQYF.

There are many counts of this clone. This chain joins TRBV30 and TRBJ1-4; maybe TRBD1 (6 bases). This CDR3 contains 13 residues. Trimming removed 7 bases at V and 7 bases at J, with 16 bases between. CDR1 is GTSNPN and CDR2 is SVGIG in the germline V gene (reference sequence). The CDR3 sequence is CASMSRDTEKLFF. CDR3 in DNA: TGTGCCTCCATGTCTCGGGACACTGAAAAACTGTTTTTT.

CDR3 nucleotides: TGTGCCAGCAGTGAAATGGGGGTGATACATCAGCCCCAGCATTTT. It encodes CASSEMGVIHQPQHF. This chain uses TRBV2 with TRBJ1-5, with D perhaps TRBD1 (5 bases). Germline values: CDR1 SNHLY, CDR2 FYNNEI. The CDR3 totals 15 residues. Deletions cut 2 bases from V and 5 bases from J, with 13 bases between.

The rearrangement joins TRBV30 to TRBJ1-2; D gene ambiguous. The CDR3 loop spans 13 amino acids. CDR1 GTSNPN and CDR2 SVGIG come from the germline V gene (reference sequence). With 7 bases removed from V and 2 bases from J, the gap between germline ends came to 14 bases. This CDR3 reads CALTTGQNYGYTF. The CDR3 DNA reads TGTGCCTTAACCACTGGGCAGAACTATGGCTACACCTTC. Complete variable domain (other parts from reference TRBV30 and TRBJ1-2): SQTIHQWPATLVQPVGSPLSLECTVEGTSNPNLYWYRQAAGRGLQLLFYSVGIGQISSEVPQNLSASRPQDRQFILSSKKLLLSDSGFYLCALTTGQNYGYTFGSGTRLTVV.

This clone was seen a handful of times. Written as DNA, the CDR3 is TGTGCCAGCAGTTTCGGACTAGCGGGGTACAATGAGCAGTTCTTC. This gives the protein CASSFGLAGYNEQFF. The chain employs TRBV28 and TRBJ2-1, with 12 nucleotides matching TRBD2. There are 15 residues in the CDR3. With 3 bases clipped from V and 4 bases from J, the junction kept 1 base outside the gene matches. Germline CDR1 is MDHEN and CDR2 is SYDVKM.

This clone was picked up many times. This CDR3 is CASSREQGMNTEAFF. CDR3 in DNA: TGTGCCAGCAGCAGGGAACAGGGGATGAACACTGAAGCTTTCTTT. V is TRBV5-4 and J is TRBJ1-1, with 7 bases aligning to TRBD1. V shed 4 bases, J shed 0 bases, and the junction held 6 bases outside the gene matches. The CDR3 covers 15 residues. Germline CDR1 is SGHNT and CDR2 is YYREEE (reference sequence).

This clone was seen ten or more times. This CDR3 reads CSARGDFLNGYNEQFF. As DNA, the CDR3 is TGCAGTGCTAGGGGGGACTTCCTTAATGGATACAATGAGCAGTTCTTC. The gene calls are TRBV20-1 and TRBJ2-1, with a possible D match to TRBD2 (6 bases). The V end was cut by 3 bases, the J end by 4 bases, with 19 bases between. The V gene's germline CDR1 is DFQATT and CDR2 SNEGSKA (reference sequence). The CDR3 has 16 residues.